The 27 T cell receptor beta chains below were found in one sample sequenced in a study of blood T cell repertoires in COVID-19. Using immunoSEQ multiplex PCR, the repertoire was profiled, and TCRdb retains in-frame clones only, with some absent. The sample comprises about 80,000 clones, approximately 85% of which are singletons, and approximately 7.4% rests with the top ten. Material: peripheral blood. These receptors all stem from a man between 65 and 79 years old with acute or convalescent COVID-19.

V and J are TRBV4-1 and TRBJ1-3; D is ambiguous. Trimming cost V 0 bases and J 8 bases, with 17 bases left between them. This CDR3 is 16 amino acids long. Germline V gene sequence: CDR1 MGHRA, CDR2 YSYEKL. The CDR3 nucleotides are TGCGCCAGCAGCCAAGAGGGGAGTGGGATAGCGGACACCATATATTTT. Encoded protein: CASSQEGSGIADTIYF.

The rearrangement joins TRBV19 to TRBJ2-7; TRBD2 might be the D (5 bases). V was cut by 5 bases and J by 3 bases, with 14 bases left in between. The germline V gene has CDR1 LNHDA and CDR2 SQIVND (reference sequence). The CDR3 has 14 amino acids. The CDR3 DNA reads TGTGCCAGTAGTCCAGGAGGCCCCAACTACGAGCAGTACTTC. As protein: CASSPGGPNYEQYF.

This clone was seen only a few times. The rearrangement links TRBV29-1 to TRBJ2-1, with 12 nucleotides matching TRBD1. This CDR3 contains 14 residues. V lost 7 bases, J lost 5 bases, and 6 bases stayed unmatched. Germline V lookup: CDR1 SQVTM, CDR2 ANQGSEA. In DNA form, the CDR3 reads TGCAGCGGACTGGGACAGGGGGCAAACAATGAGCAGTTCTTC. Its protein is CSGLGQGANNEQFF.

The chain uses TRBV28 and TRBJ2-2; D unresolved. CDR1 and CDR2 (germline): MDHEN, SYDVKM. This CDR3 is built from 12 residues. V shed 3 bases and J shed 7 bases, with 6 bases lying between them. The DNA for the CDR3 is TGTGCCAGCAGTTTCGAGATCGGGGAGCTGTTTTTT. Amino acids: CASSFEIGELFF.

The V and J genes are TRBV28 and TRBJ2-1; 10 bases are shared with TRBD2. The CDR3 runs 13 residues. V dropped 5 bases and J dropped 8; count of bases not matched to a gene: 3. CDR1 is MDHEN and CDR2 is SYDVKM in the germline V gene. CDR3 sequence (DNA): TGTGCCAGCAGTAGCGGGAGGGCCCATGAGCAGTTCTTC. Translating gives CASSSGRAHEQFF. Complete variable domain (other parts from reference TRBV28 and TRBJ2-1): DVKVTQSSRYLVKRTGEKVFLECVQDMDHENMFWYRQDPGLGLRLIYFSYDVKMKEKGDIPEGYSVSREKKERFSLILESASTNQTSMYLCASSSGRAHEQFFGPGTRLTVL.

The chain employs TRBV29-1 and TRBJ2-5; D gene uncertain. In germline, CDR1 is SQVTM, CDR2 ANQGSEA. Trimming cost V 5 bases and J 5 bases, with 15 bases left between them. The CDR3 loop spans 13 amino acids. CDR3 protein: CSVQAHQRETQYF. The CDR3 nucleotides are TGCAGCGTTCAAGCGCACCAGAGGGAGACCCAGTACTTC.

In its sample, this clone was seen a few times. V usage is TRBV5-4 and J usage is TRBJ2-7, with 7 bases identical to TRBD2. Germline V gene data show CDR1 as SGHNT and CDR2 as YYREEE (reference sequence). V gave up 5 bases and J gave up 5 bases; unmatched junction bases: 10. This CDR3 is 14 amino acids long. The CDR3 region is CASSYGGSFDEQYF. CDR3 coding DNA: TGTGCCAGCAGTTATGGCGGGAGTTTTGACGAGCAGTACTTC.

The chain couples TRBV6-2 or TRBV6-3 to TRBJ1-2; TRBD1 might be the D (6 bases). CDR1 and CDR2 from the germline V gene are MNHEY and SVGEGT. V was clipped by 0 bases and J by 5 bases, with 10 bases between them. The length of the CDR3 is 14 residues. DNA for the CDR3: TGTGCCAGCAGTTACTCGGGCAGGGGATATGGCTACACCTTC. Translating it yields CASSYSGRGYGYTF.

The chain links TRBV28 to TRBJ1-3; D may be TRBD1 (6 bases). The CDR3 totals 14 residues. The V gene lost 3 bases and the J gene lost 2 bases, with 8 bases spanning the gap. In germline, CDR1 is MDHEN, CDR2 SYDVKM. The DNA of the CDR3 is TGTGCCAGCAGTTTCACAGGGACTGGAAACACCATATATTTT. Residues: CASSFTGTGNTIYF.

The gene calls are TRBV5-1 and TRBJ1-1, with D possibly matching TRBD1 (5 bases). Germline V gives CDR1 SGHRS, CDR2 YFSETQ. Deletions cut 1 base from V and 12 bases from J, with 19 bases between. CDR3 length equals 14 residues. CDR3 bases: TGCGCCAGCAGCTTGACAGGAGAGCCGGTATCACCTTTCTTT. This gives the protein CASSLTGEPVSPFF.

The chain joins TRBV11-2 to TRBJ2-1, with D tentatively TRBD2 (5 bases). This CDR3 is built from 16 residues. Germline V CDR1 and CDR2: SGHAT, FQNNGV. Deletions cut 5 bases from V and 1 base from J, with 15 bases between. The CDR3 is CASSKTRGPSYNEQFF. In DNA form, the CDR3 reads TGTGCCAGCAGCAAGACGCGCGGGCCTTCCTACAATGAGCAGTTCTTC.

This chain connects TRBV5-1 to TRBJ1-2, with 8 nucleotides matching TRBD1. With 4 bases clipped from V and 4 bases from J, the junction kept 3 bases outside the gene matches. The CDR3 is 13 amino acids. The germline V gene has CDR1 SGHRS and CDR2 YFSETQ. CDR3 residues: CASSEGQGYGYTF. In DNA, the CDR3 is TGCGCCAGCAGCGAAGGACAGGGCTATGGCTACACCTTC.

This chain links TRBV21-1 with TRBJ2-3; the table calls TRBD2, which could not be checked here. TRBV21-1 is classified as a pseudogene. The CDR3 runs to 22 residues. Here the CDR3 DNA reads TGTGCCAGCAGCAAAGCGCTTCCTACCCGGCGGGGGGGCCCTTTTTTCACAGATACGCAGTATTTT. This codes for CASSKALPTRRGGPFFTDTQYF.

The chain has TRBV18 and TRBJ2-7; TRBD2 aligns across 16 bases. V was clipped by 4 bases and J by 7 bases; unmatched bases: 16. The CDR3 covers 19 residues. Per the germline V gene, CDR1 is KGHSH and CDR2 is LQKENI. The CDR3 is CASSRPGTSGRAPLGEQYF. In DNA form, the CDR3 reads TGTGCCAGCTCACGTCCCGGGACTAGCGGGAGGGCGCCCCTCGGGGAGCAGTACTTC.

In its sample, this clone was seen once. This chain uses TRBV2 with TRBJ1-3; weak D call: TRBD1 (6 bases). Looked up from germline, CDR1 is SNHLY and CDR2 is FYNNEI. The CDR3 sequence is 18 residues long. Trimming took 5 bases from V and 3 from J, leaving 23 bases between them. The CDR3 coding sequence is TGTGCCAGCAGTACCTTTGGGGGCGCCGTATCTGGTGGAAACACCATATATTTT. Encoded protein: CASSTFGGAVSGGNTIYF.

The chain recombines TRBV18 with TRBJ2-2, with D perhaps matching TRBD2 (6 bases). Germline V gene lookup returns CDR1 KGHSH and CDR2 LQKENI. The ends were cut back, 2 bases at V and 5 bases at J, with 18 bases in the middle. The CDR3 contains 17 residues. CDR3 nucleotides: TGTGCCAGCTCACCATGGGGCTTCGGGGGAGAAACCGGGGAGCTGTTTTTT. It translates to CASSPWGFGGETGELFF. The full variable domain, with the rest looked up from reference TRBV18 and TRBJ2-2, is NAGVMQNPRHLVRRRGQEARLRCSPMKGHSHVYWYRQLPEEGLKFMVYLQKENIIDESGMPKERFSAEFPKEGPSILRIQQVVRGDSAAYFCASSPWGFGGETGELFFGEGSRLTVL.

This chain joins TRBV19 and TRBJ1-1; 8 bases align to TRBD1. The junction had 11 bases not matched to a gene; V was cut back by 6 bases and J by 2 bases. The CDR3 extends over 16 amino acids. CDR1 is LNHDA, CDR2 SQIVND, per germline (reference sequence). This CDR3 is CASSAGDRLLNTEAFF. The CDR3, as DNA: TGTGCCAGTAGCGCGGGGGACAGGCTCTTAAACACTGAAGCTTTCTTT.

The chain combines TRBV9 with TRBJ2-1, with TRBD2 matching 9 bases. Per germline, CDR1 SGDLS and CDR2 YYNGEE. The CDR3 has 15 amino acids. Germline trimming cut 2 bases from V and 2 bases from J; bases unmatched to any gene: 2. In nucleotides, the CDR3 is TGTGCCAGCAGCGTTAGCGGGAGCACCTACAATGAGCAGTTCTTC. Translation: CASSVSGSTYNEQFF.

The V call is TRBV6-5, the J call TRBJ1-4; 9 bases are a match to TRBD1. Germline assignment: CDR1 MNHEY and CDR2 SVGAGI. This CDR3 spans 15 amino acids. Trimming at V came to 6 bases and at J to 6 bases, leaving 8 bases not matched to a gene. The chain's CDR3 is CASSSSGQGYEKLFF. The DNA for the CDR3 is TGTGCCAGCAGCTCCTCGGGACAGGGTTATGAAAAACTGTTTTTT.

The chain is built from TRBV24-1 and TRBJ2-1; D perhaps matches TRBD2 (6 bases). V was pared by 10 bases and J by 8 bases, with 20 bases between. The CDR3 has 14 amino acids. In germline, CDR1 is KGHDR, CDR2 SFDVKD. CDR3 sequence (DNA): TGTGCCACTAAGACGGGGGATCACCTCGATGAGCAGTTCTTC. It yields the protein CATKTGDHLDEQFF.

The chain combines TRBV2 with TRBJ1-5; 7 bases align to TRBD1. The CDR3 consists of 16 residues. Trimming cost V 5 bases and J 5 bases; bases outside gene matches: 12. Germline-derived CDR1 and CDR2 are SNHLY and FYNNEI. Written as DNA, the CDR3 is TGTGCCAGCAGTAACAGGGGAAGGATATTGGATCAGCCCCAGCATTTT. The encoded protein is CASSNRGRILDQPQHF.

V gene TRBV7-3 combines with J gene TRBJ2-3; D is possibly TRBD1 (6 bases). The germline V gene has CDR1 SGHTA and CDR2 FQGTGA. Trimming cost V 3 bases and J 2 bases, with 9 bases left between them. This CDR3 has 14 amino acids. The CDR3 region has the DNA TGTGCCAGCAGCTTTGGGGGCCACACAGATACGCAGTATTTT. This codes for CASSFGGHTDTQYF.

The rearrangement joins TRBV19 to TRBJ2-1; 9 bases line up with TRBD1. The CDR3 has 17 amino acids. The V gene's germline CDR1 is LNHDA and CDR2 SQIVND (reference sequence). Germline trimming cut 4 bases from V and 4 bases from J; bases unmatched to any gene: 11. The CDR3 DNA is TGTGCCAGTAGTAGCTACCACGGACAGGGGATGTACAATGAGCAGTTCTTC. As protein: CASSSYHGQGMYNEQFF.

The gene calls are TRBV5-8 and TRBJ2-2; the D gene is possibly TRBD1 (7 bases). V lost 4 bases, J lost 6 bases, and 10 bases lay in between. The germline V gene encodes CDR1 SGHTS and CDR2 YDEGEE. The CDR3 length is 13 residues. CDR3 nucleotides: TGTGCCAGCAGCCGCAGGGGGGCCGGGGAGCTGTTTTTT. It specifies CASSRRGAGELFF.

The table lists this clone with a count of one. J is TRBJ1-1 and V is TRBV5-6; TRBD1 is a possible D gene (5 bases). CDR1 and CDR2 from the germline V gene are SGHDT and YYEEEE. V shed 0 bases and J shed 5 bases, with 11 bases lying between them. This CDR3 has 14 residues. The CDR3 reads CASSLAGEKTEAFF. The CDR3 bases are TGTGCCAGCAGCTTGGCGGGGGAGAAGACTGAAGCTTTCTTT.

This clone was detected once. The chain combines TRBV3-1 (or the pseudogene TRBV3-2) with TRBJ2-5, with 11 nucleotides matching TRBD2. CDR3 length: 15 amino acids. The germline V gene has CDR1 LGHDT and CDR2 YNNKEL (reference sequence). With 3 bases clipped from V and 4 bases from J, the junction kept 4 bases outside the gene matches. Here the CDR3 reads CASSQALAGGETQYF. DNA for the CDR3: TGTGCCAGCAGCCAGGCTCTAGCGGGAGGAGAGACCCAGTACTTC.

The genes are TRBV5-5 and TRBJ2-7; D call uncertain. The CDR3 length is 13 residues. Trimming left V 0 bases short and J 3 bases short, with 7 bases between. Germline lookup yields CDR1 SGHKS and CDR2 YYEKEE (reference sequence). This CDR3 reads CASSLAYFYEQYF. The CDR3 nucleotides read TGTGCCAGCAGCTTGGCTTATTTCTACGAGCAGTACTTC.